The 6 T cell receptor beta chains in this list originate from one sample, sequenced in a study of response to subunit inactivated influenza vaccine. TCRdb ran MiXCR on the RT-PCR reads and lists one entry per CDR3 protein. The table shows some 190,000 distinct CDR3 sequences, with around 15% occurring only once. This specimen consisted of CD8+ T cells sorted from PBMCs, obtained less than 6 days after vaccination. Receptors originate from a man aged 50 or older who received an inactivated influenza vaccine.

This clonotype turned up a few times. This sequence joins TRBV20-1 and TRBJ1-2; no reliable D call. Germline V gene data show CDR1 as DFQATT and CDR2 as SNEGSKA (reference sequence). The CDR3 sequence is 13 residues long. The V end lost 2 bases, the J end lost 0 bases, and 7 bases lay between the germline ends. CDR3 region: CSARQLANYGYTF. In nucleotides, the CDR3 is TGCAGTGCTAGACAGCTAGCTAACTATGGCTACACCTTC.

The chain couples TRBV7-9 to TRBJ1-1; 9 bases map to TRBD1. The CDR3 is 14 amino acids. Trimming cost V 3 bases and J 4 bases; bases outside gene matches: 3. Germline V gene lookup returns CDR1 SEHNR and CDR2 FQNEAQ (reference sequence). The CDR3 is CASSLGQGRTEAFF. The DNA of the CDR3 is TGTGCCAGCAGCTTGGGACAGGGCCGCACTGAAGCTTTCTTT.

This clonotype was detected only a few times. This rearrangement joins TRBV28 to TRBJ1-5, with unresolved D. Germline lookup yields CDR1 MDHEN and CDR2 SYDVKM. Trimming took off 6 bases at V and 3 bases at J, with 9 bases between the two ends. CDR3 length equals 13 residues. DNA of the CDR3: TGTGCCAGCAGCGACACCTCCAATCAGCCCCAGCATTTT. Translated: CASSDTSNQPQHF.

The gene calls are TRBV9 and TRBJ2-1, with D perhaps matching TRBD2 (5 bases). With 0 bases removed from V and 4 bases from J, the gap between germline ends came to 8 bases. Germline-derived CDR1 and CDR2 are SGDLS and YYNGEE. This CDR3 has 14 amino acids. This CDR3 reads CASSVGTGYNEQFF. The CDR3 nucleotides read TGTGCCAGCAGCGTAGGGACGGGGTACAATGAGCAGTTCTTC.

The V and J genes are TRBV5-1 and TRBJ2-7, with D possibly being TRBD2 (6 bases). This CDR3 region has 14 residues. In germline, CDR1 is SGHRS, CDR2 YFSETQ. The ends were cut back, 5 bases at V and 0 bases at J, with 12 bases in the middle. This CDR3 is CASSTAGSSYEQYF. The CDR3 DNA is TGCGCCAGCAGTACAGCGGGCAGCTCCTACGAGCAGTACTTC.

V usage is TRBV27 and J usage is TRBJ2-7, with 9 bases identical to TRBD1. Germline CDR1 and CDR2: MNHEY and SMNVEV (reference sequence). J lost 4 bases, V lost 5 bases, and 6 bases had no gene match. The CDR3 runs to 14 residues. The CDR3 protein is CASSVTGGRYEQYF. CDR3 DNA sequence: TGTGCCAGCAGTGTAACAGGGGGCAGGTACGAGCAGTACTTC.